The 27 T cell receptor beta chains reported below all come from one sample, sequenced in a study of response to subunit inactivated influenza vaccine. Each CDR3 protein gets one entry after TCRdb re-called the RT-PCR reads with MiXCR. Of more than 500,000 distinct CDR3 sequences in the sample, about 11% were seen once. These data also featured in a second study, about T cells expressing NK-cell markers. That source adds: TCR beta cDNA was made by 5'RACE template switching with UMIs.

The sequencing here drew on PBMCs from blood, taken on the day of vaccination. Receptors originate from a man in his fifties or sixties who received an inactivated influenza vaccine.

The chain couples TRBV5-6 to TRBJ2-7; TRBD2 might be the D (6 bases). Germline V gene sequence: CDR1 SGHDT, CDR2 YYEEEE. CDR3 length: 14 residues. V dropped 4 bases and J dropped 3 bases, with 14 bases sitting between them. CDR3 region: CASSPGLHFYEQYF. DNA of the CDR3: TGTGCCAGCAGCCCCGGACTACACTTCTACGAGCAGTACTTC.

The sample holds many counts of this clonotype. This chain's CDR3 is CASSTTGELFF. The CDR3 DNA follows: TGTGCCAGCAGCACCACCGGGGAGCTGTTTTTT. The chain is built from TRBV12-3 or TRBV12-4 and TRBJ2-2; the D is unclear. V shed 6 bases and J shed 4 bases, with 3 bases lying between them. CDR3 size: 11 residues.

In its sample, this clonotype was seen many times. The chain carries TRBV28 and TRBJ1-1, with 7 bases that match TRBD1. There are 15 residues in the CDR3. Germline V gene sequence: CDR1 MDHEN, CDR2 SYDVKM. With 2 bases clipped from V and 6 bases from J, the junction kept 9 bases outside the gene matches. This chain's CDR3 is CASSLDDRDPPEAFF. The CDR3 DNA is TGTGCCAGCAGTTTAGACGACAGGGATCCGCCTGAAGCTTTCTTT.

V and J are TRBV5-6 and TRBJ1-1; a possible D gene is TRBD1 (5 bases). CDR3 size: 14 residues. Germline CDR1 reads SGHDT; CDR2 reads YYEEEE. Trimming cost V 2 bases and J 4 bases, with 12 bases left between them. The CDR3 reads CASSFGRGGTEAFF. The CDR3 DNA sequence: TGTGCCAGCAGCTTTGGCCGGGGGGGCACTGAAGCTTTCTTT.

This clonotype was seen only a few times. The chain joins TRBV24-1 to TRBJ2-1, with TRBD2 identical over 9 bases. Germline CDR1 KGHDR, CDR2 SFDVKD. V lost 5 bases, J lost 4 bases, and 11 bases stayed unmatched. The CDR3 extends over 17 amino acids. The CDR3 spells CATSGPSGDATYNEQFF. CDR3 coding DNA: TGTGCCACCAGTGGCCCTAGCGGGGATGCGACTTACAATGAGCAGTTCTTC.

This rearrangement joins TRBV7-2 to TRBJ2-5; TRBD2 is a possible D gene (6 bases). Trimming stripped 6 bases from V and 4 bases from J, with 12 bases between. CDR3 length equals 13 residues. Germline V CDR1 and CDR2: SGHTA, FQGNSA. CDR3 sequence: CASSRKAGETQYF. In DNA form, the CDR3 reads TGTGCCAGCAGTCGTAAAGCGGGAGAGACCCAGTACTTC.

This clonotype was picked up a small number of times. The V and J genes are TRBV6-2 or TRBV6-3 and TRBJ1-1; 7 positions match TRBD1. CDR3 length: 14 amino acids. V lost 6 bases to trimming and J lost 4 bases; unmatched junction nucleotides: 8. Germline values: CDR1 MNHEY, CDR2 SVGEGT. The CDR3 sequence: CASRETGRGTEAFF. The DNA of the CDR3 is TGTGCCAGCAGAGAGACAGGGAGGGGCACTGAAGCTTTCTTT.

The rearrangement uses TRBV4-2 and TRBJ2-1; 12 nucleotides agree with TRBD1. CDR3 length equals 16 residues. The V gene's germline CDR1 is LGHNA and CDR2 YNFKEQ. Trimming cost V 0 bases and J 8 bases; bases outside gene matches: 5. Here the CDR3 DNA reads TGTGCCAGCAGCCAAGAGGGACAGGGGGCAATCTATGAGCAGTTCTTC. Amino acid sequence: CASSQEGQGAIYEQFF.

The V call is TRBV10-3, the J call TRBJ2-1; 11 bases are shared with TRBD2. V shed 3 bases, J shed 5 bases, and the junction held 9 bases outside the gene matches. The CDR3 length is 17 residues. Germline-derived CDR1 and CDR2 are ENHRY and SYGVKD. Written as DNA, the CDR3 is TGTGCCATCAGTGAAGGGAGGCTAGCGGGGGGCAACAATGAGCAGTTCTTC. Translated, it gives CAISEGRLAGGNNEQFF.

The chain links TRBV12-3 or TRBV12-4 to TRBJ2-1; TRBD2 matches 8 bases. The CDR3 loop spans 12 amino acids. V was clipped by 4 bases and J by 15 bases; unmatched bases: 8. CDR3 in DNA: TGTGCCAGCAGTTCCCCCGGGACTAGTCTGTTCTTC. Translating gives CASSSPGTSLFF.

In its sample, this clonotype was seen a few times. This may arise from a read error, as a much more abundant clone is one base away. This chain links TRBV5-1 with TRBJ2-5; D is ambiguous. The CDR3 spans 11 residues. Germline CDR1 and CDR2: SGHRS and YFSETQ. V was shortened by 0 bases and J by 6 bases, with 3 bases between the two germline ends. The CDR3 DNA reads as TGCGCCAGCAGCTTGGACAAGACCCAGTACTTC. It translates to CASSLDKTQYF.

This clonotype was detected a few times. This sequence joins TRBV6-1 and TRBJ2-7; D gene uncertain. The V gene's germline CDR1 is MNHNS and CDR2 SASEGT. V was pared by 0 bases and J by 3 bases, with 9 bases between. This CDR3 region has 14 residues. CDR3 nucleotide sequence: TGTGCCAGCAGTGAAGCGGGCCGCTTCTACGAGCAGTACTTC. Protein sequence: CASSEAGRFYEQYF.

This clonotype was recorded a few times. The chain joins TRBV4-1 to TRBJ2-4; TRBD1 aligns across 7 bases. The CDR3 contains 13 residues. Trimming cost V 3 bases and J 8 bases; bases outside gene matches: 4. CDR1 is MGHRA and CDR2 is YSYEKL in the germline V gene. CDR3 protein: CASSHNTGDIQYF. The CDR3 coding sequence is TGCGCCAGCAGCCACAATACAGGGGACATTCAGTACTTC.

This chain connects TRBV6-2 or TRBV6-3 to TRBJ2-2; TRBD2 agrees at 7 bases. The CDR3 is 17 residues long. CDR1 is MNHEY and CDR2 is SVGEGT in the germline V gene. The ends lost 2 bases at V and 3 bases at J; junction bases unmatched: 9. Written as DNA, the CDR3 is TGTGCCAGCAGTTACGTTGGAGGGAGGGCGCACACCGGGGAGCTGTTTTTT. It encodes CASSYVGGRAHTGELFF.

This chain uses TRBV5-4 with TRBJ2-1, with 11 bases lining up with TRBD2. Germline trimming cut 0 bases from V and 0 bases from J; bases unmatched to any gene: 8. Germline V gene sequence: CDR1 SGHNT, CDR2 YYREEE (reference sequence). The CDR3 consists of 19 residues. CDR3 DNA: TGTGCCAGCAGCTTGGTGGCTAGCGGGGGGAGACTCTCCTACAATGAGCAGTTCTTC. This translates into CASSLVASGGRLSYNEQFF.

This clonotype has a handful of counts. The chain employs TRBV5-1 and TRBJ2-1; 8 nucleotides align to TRBD1. V dropped 4 bases and J dropped 6; count of bases not matched to a gene: 12. Germline lookup yields CDR1 SGHRS and CDR2 YFSETQ. CDR3 length: 16 amino acids. The CDR3 DNA is TGCGCCAGCAGCATCGAACCGGGACAGGCGGCCAATGAGCAGTTCTTC. Translation: CASSIEPGQAANEQFF.

J is TRBJ2-5 and V is TRBV5-1, with D unresolved. CDR3 length: 12 residues. Germline V gene lookup returns CDR1 SGHRS and CDR2 YFSETQ. The V end was cut by 3 bases, the J end by 0 bases, with 3 bases between. CDR3: CASSYYQETQYF. DNA of the CDR3: TGCGCCAGCAGCTACTACCAAGAGACCCAGTACTTC.

This clonotype came up a few times. This chain joins TRBV4-3 and TRBJ1-2; D gene unclear. Trimming cost V 5 bases and J 0 bases, with 13 bases left between them. Germline values: CDR1 LGHNA, CDR2 YSLEER. CDR3 length equals 15 residues. The CDR3 region has the DNA TGCGCCAGCAGCGCCAAGACGGGCCCTAACTATGGCTACACCTTC. As protein: CASSAKTGPNYGYTF.

V usage is TRBV5-6 and J usage is TRBJ2-7; 9 bases match TRBD1. J lost 3 bases, V lost 0 bases, and 7 bases had no gene match. The V gene's germline CDR1 is SGHDT and CDR2 YYEEEE. CDR3 size: 16 residues. The CDR3 coding sequence is TGTGCCAGCAGCTTGGCTCGGGACAGGGTATTCTACGAGCAGTACTTC. It yields the protein CASSLARDRVFYEQYF. Full variable domain (rest looked up from reference TRBV5-6 and TRBJ2-7): DAGVTQSPTHLIKTRGQQVTLRCSPKSGHDTVSWYQQALGQGPQFIFQYYEEEERQRGNFPDRFSGHQFPNYSSELNVNALLLGDSALYLCASSLARDRVFYEQYFGPGTRLTVT.

This chain links TRBV5-1 with TRBJ2-1; TRBD1 aligns across 8 bases. Germline-derived CDR1 and CDR2 are SGHRS and YFSETQ. J gave up 8 bases and V 2 bases, and 12 bases lay outside the gene matches. The CDR3 has 16 residues. CDR3 loop: CASSFTGTGRSDEQFF. CDR3 bases: TGCGCCAGCAGCTTTACTGGGACAGGACGATCGGATGAGCAGTTCTTC.

This clonotype has a handful of counts. The chain recombines TRBV7-2 with TRBJ2-1; the D gene is possibly TRBD2 (6 bases). CDR1 is SGHTA and CDR2 is FQGNSA in the germline V gene. The V gene lost 5 bases and the J gene lost 3 bases, with 14 bases spanning the gap. The CDR3 contains 15 residues. The CDR3 nucleotides read TGTGCCAGCAGCCCTCCGCGGGGATTCTACAATGAGCAGTTCTTC. Its translation is CASSPPRGFYNEQFF.

This clonotype has more than one count but fewer than ten. The chain carries TRBV7-3 and TRBJ2-1; TRBD2 agrees at 7 bases. Germline V gives CDR1 SGHTA, CDR2 FQGTGA. The CDR3 runs to 15 residues. Trimming removed 5 bases from V and 2 bases from J; junction bases left unmatched: 6. The CDR3 loop reads CASSIKAGTYNEQFF. CDR3 in DNA: TGTGCCAGCAGCATTAAAGCGGGAACCTACAATGAGCAGTTCTTC.

This clonotype occurred many times. The chain is built from TRBV12-3 or TRBV12-4 and TRBJ1-1; D unresolved. Trimming left V 4 bases short and J 10 bases short, with 16 bases between. The CDR3 consists of 13 residues. DNA of the CDR3: TGTGCCAGCAGTTCCTCCGGCTTCCGGGGAGCTTTCTTT. It specifies CASSSSGFRGAFF.

This clonotype has just a few counts. A much larger clone differs from this one at a single base, so this may be a read error. V gene TRBV7-8 combines with J gene TRBJ2-1, with unresolved D. CDR3 size: 12 residues. V was trimmed by 3 bases and J by 3 bases, leaving 3 bases between them. Germline CDR1 SGHVS, CDR2 FQNEAQ. CDR3 residues: CASSFNYNEQFF. The CDR3 nucleotides read TGTGCCAGCAGCTTTAACTACAATGAGCAGTTCTTC.

This clonotype was observed a handful of times. The J gene is TRBJ2-4, the V gene TRBV5-5; TRBD1 agrees at 7 bases. V lost 0 bases to trimming and J lost 6 bases; unmatched junction nucleotides: 12. The CDR3 runs to 17 residues. CDR1 SGHKS and CDR2 YYEKEE come from the germline V gene (reference sequence). DNA for the CDR3: TGTGCCAGCAGCTTGGGAGGGACAGCAGAATGGGTAAACATTCAGTACTTC. Translating gives CASSLGGTAEWVNIQYF.

The V and J genes are TRBV5-1 and TRBJ2-3, with D perhaps TRBD2 (5 bases). Germline assignment: CDR1 SGHRS and CDR2 YFSETQ. There are 15 residues in the CDR3. The V gene lost 0 bases and the J gene lost 0 bases, with 8 bases spanning the gap. CDR3 amino acids: CASSLGPGSTDTQYF. The CDR3 coding sequence is TGCGCCAGCAGCTTGGGTCCGGGGAGCACAGATACGCAGTATTTT.

The chain links TRBV15 to TRBJ2-1; 10 bases map to TRBD1. V shed 0 bases, J shed 0 bases, and the junction held 5 bases outside the gene matches. Germline V CDR1 and CDR2: LNHNV, YYDKDF (reference sequence). The CDR3 length is 18 residues. This CDR3 is CATSRDYWTGGSYNEQFF. For the CDR3, the DNA is TGTGCCACCAGCAGAGATTATTGGACAGGGGGCTCCTACAATGAGCAGTTCTTC.